The 28 T cell receptor beta chains in this list originate from one sample, sequenced in a study of blood T cell repertoires in COVID-19. Produced via immunoSEQ multiplex PCR; TCRdb's table is partial and in-frame only. The table lists a few hundred thousand clones, approximately 90% of them singletons. Sequencing was carried out using peripheral blood. Every receptor here comes from a woman between 45 and 60 years old with active or convalescent COVID-19.

V usage is TRBV20-1 and J usage is TRBJ2-7; perhaps TRBD1 as D (6 bases). CDR1 and CDR2 (germline): DFQATT, SNEGSKA (reference sequence). This CDR3 has 11 amino acids. Trimming stripped 1 base from V and 7 bases from J, with 8 bases between. CDR3 amino acids: CSARAGTEQYF. CDR3 bases: TGCAGTGCTAGAGCTGGGACAGAGCAGTACTTC.

This chain links TRBV5-1 with TRBJ1-2; the match to TRBD1 covers 9 bases. Germline V gene data show CDR1 as SGHRS and CDR2 as YFSETQ. Trimming cost V 4 bases and J 6 bases; bases outside gene matches: 10. The CDR3 loop spans 15 amino acids. The CDR3 DNA reads as TGCGCCAGCAGCCCCCCCGGGACAGGGCTTGATGGCTACACCTTC. Encoded protein: CASSPPGTGLDGYTF.

The gene calls are TRBV12-3 or TRBV12-4 and TRBJ2-5; D gene ambiguous. The CDR3 contains 13 residues. The germline V and J ends were trimmed by 3 bases and 4 bases, with 9 bases remaining between them. Here the CDR3 DNA reads TGTGCCAGCAGTTTGGGCCTAATAGAGACCCAGTACTTC. It yields the protein CASSLGLIETQYF.

This clone was detected ten times or more. This rearrangement joins TRBV7-9 to TRBJ2-3; 7 nucleotides agree with TRBD1. Trimming removed 3 bases from V and 5 bases from J; junction bases left unmatched: 8. The CDR3 spans 15 residues. Germline-derived CDR1 and CDR2 are SEHNR and FQNEAQ (reference sequence). CDR3 sequence: CASSFVRQGKDTQYF. CDR3 bases: TGTGCCAGCAGCTTCGTCCGACAGGGCAAAGATACGCAGTATTTT.

This clone turned up a few times. The rearrangement uses TRBV27 and TRBJ1-2, with 7 bases lining up with TRBD1. The CDR3 covers 14 residues. V shed 5 bases, J shed 8 bases, and the junction held 11 bases outside the gene matches. CDR1 and CDR2 (germline): MNHEY, SMNVEV (reference sequence). CDR3 coding DNA: TGTGCCAGCAGTGGGCAGGGACAGCGGTCGGGCTACACCTTC. Translating gives CASSGQGQRSGYTF.

The chain carries TRBV12-3 or TRBV12-4 and TRBJ1-4; a possible D gene is TRBD1 (6 bases). The V end was cut by 5 bases, the J end by 7 bases, with 11 bases between. CDR3 size: 13 residues. The CDR3 is CASSRGGREKLFF. The CDR3 DNA follows: TGTGCCAGCAGTCGAGGGGGTCGTGAAAAACTGTTTTTT.

This clone has more than one count but fewer than ten. The rearrangement joins TRBV7-9 to TRBJ2-5; D perhaps matches TRBD2 (7 bases). CDR1 is SEHNR, CDR2 FQNEAQ, per germline (reference sequence). With 1 base removed from V and 1 base from J, the gap between germline ends came to 10 bases. The CDR3 is 15 amino acids. In DNA form, the CDR3 reads TGTGCCAGCAGCTTAGTAGGGGGGGCCCAAGAGACCCAGTACTTC. This gives the protein CASSLVGGAQETQYF.

The chain is built from TRBV28 and TRBJ1-5; D not resolved. Germline CDR1 reads MDHEN; CDR2 reads SYDVKM. The V end lost 3 bases, the J end lost 1 base, and 10 bases lay between the germline ends. This CDR3 region has 15 residues. The CDR3 nucleotides are TGTGCCAGCAGTTTTTTGTGGGCGAGCAATCAGCCCCAGCATTTT. Its translation: CASSFLWASNQPQHF.

This chain joins TRBV24-1 and TRBJ2-2; 8 nucleotides agree with TRBD1. V was pared by 7 bases and J by 3 bases, with 3 bases of the junction left unmatched. Germline V gives CDR1 KGHDR, CDR2 SFDVKD. CDR3 size: 14 residues. As DNA, the CDR3 is TGTGCCACCAGGGACAGGGCAGACACCGGGGAGCTGTTTTTT. Protein sequence: CATRDRADTGELFF.

The genes are TRBV28 and TRBJ1-5, with a weak D call TRBD1 (5 bases). This CDR3 region has 14 residues. Between the trimmed V and J ends, which lost 5 bases and 7 bases, there was a span of 15 bases. The germline V gene encodes CDR1 MDHEN and CDR2 SYDVKM. CDR3 in DNA: TGTGCCAGCAGTCTTCAGGGTGGGGTACAGCCCCAGCATTTT. This codes for CASSLQGGVQPQHF.

This chain uses TRBV27 with TRBJ2-7; 13 positions agree with TRBD2. The CDR3 is 20 residues long. J was trimmed by 2 bases and V by 2 bases; bases with no gene match: 15. The germline CDR1 and CDR2 sequences are MNHEY and SMNVEV (reference sequence). CDR3 sequence (DNA): TGTGCCAGCAGTTTAGGGCCCCCGGGACTAGCGGGAAGAAGCACCTACGAGCAGTACTTC. Its translation is CASSLGPPGLAGRSTYEQYF.

This chain joins TRBV5-1 and TRBJ2-1; 14 bases are shared with TRBD2. V trimming: 4 bases; J trimming: 2 bases; junction bases outside the gene matches: 5. The CDR3 is 17 amino acids. The V gene's germline CDR1 is SGHRS and CDR2 YFSETQ. This chain's CDR3 is CASSAGTSGSPYNEQFF. The CDR3 DNA follows: TGCGCCAGCAGCGCCGGGACTAGCGGGAGTCCCTACAATGAGCAGTTCTTC.

The V call is TRBV5-1, the J call TRBJ1-2, with D perhaps TRBD1 (6 bases). V was clipped by 0 bases and J by 8 bases, with 11 bases between them. The CDR3 consists of 13 residues. Per germline, CDR1 SGHRS and CDR2 YFSETQ. The CDR3 DNA reads TGCGCCAGCAGCTTGGTTGGGACAAGCGGCTACACCTTC. It is translated as CASSLVGTSGYTF.

The gene calls are TRBV6-5 and TRBJ1-6, with no clear D. CDR3 length: 15 amino acids. Trimming stripped 5 bases from V and 0 bases from J, with 8 bases between. Germline V lookup: CDR1 MNHEY, CDR2 SVGAGI. The CDR3, as DNA: TGTGCCAGCAGTCAGAGGAGCTCCTATAATTCACCCCTCCACTTT. It yields the protein CASSQRSSYNSPLHF.

This clone was detected once. V and J are TRBV6-2 or TRBV6-3 and TRBJ1-5; 7 bases agree with TRBD1. V lost 6 bases and J lost 6; bases outside the gene matches: 8. Germline assignment: CDR1 MNHEY and CDR2 SVGEGT. The CDR3 contains 14 residues. The CDR3 nucleotides are TGTGCCAGCAGCCGCCGACAGGGCGGTCAGCCCCAGCATTTT. It encodes CASSRRQGGQPQHF.

Here the CDR3 reads CASRLSRGPGTEAFF. The CDR3 nucleotides are TGTGCCAGCAGACTCTCCAGGGGGCCCGGCACTGAAGCTTTCTTT. V usage is TRBV6-5 and J usage is TRBJ1-1, with 8 bases fitting TRBD1. Germline CDR1 MNHEY, CDR2 SVGAGI. The CDR3 runs to 15 residues. After removal of 6 bases from V and 4 bases from J, the junction contained 10 bases not matched to a gene.

The genes are TRBV27 and TRBJ1-3; D unresolved. Germline CDR1 is MNHEY and CDR2 is SMNVEV (reference sequence). V lost 8 bases and J lost 2, with 13 bases in between. The CDR3 runs 14 residues. CDR3 nucleotide sequence: TGTGCCAGCGGAGACTTGGGAGCTGGAAACACCATATATTTT. Translation: CASGDLGAGNTIYF.

J is TRBJ1-6 and V is TRBV5-1; D gene uncertain. Germline values: CDR1 SGHRS, CDR2 YFSETQ. Trimming stripped 0 bases from V and 4 bases from J, with 14 bases between. The CDR3 consists of 17 residues. The CDR3 sequence is CASSLEAGDLYNSPLHF. The CDR3, as DNA: TGCGCCAGCAGCTTGGAGGCAGGCGACCTTTATAATTCACCCCTCCACTTT.

The chain combines TRBV6-4 with TRBJ1-2, with D possibly matching TRBD1 (5 bases). Between the trimmed V and J ends, which lost 3 bases and 6 bases, there was a span of 5 bases. The CDR3 has 11 amino acids. CDR1 MRHNA and CDR2 SNTAGT come from the germline V gene. DNA of the CDR3: TGTGCCAGCAGTGAAGGGGATGGCTACACCTTC. Translated: CASSEGDGYTF.

This rearrangement joins TRBV4-1 to TRBJ1-6; possible D gene TRBD1, 5 bases. Trimming removed 8 bases at V and 0 bases at J, with 17 bases between. Per the germline V gene, CDR1 is MGHRA and CDR2 is YSYEKL. This CDR3 spans 17 amino acids. In DNA, the CDR3 is TGCGCCAGCTCGGGGACGGCCGGGAGCTCCTATAATTCACCCCTCCACTTT. It translates to CASSGTAGSSYNSPLHF.

This clone is large by share. V usage is TRBV7-8 and J usage is TRBJ2-7, with D possibly TRBD2 on 7 matching bases. V was pared by 5 bases and J by 5 bases, with 13 bases between. CDR3 length: 13 amino acids. Germline loops: CDR1 SGHVS, CDR2 FQNEAQ. CDR3 bases: TGTGCCAGCAGCCTAAAGGGGGGGGACGAGCAGTACTTC. As protein: CASSLKGGDEQYF. Full variable domain (rest looked up from reference TRBV7-8 and TRBJ2-7): GAGVSQSPRYKVAKRGQDVALRCDPISGHVSLFWYQQALGQGPEFLTYFQNEAQLDKSGLPSDRFFAERPEGSVSTLKIQRTQQEDSAVYLCASSLKGGDEQYFGPGTRLTVT.

The genes are TRBV4-1 and TRBJ2-2; TRBD2 matches 7 bases. CDR3 length: 15 amino acids. After removal of 0 bases from V and 3 bases from J, the junction contained 1 base not matched to a gene. The germline V gene encodes CDR1 MGHRA and CDR2 YSYEKL. The CDR3 DNA reads as TGCGCCAGCAGCCAAGAAGCGGGGTACACCGGGGAGCTGTTTTTT. Its translation: CASSQEAGYTGELFF.

CDR3 bases: TGTGCCAGCCCCCCAACAGGGGCGGAATACAATGAGCAGTTCTTC. This codes for CASPPTGAEYNEQFF. The chain has TRBV6-5 and TRBJ2-1; TRBD1 matches 7 bases. The CDR3 loop spans 15 amino acids. V dropped 8 bases and J dropped 4; count of bases not matched to a gene: 11. Looked up from germline, CDR1 is MNHEY and CDR2 is SVGAGI.

CDR3 nucleotides: TGTGCCTGGAGTGTACCTCAGGAGGGGGCGAACACTGAAGCTTTCTTT. Its protein product is CAWSVPQEGANTEAFF. V usage is TRBV30 and J usage is TRBJ1-1; TRBD1 matches at 7 bases. Germline-derived CDR1 and CDR2 are GTSNPN and SVGIG (reference sequence). The CDR3 spans 16 residues. The junction had 8 bases not matched to a gene; V was cut back by 0 bases and J by 1 base. The complete variable domain, with remaining parts taken from reference TRBV30 and TRBJ1-1, reads SQTIHQWPATLVQPVGSPLSLECTVEGTSNPNLYWYRQAAGRGLQLLFYSVGIGQISSEVPQNLSASRPQDRQFILSSKKLLLSDSGFYLCAWSVPQEGANTEAFFGQGTRLTVV.

In this sample, this clone turned up a few times. The chain has TRBV25-1 and TRBJ1-2; D not resolved. V lost 5 bases to trimming and J lost 7 bases, with 14 bases between them. In germline, CDR1 is MGHDK, CDR2 SYGVNS. This CDR3 is 13 amino acids long. The CDR3 loop is CASSLGGLGGYTF. The CDR3 DNA follows: TGTGCCAGCAGTTTGGGAGGGTTGGGTGGCTACACCTTC.

The chain recombines TRBV7-9 with TRBJ2-6; TRBD1 aligns across 11 bases. The CDR3 spans 15 residues. Trimming at V came to 5 bases and at J to 8 bases, leaving 5 bases not matched to a gene. Germline CDR1 SEHNR, CDR2 FQNEAQ (reference sequence). The CDR3 DNA follows: TGTGCCAGCAGCCCAGGGACAGGGGGGTCCAACGTCCTGACTTTC. This encodes CASSPGTGGSNVLTF.

The chain carries TRBV12-3 or TRBV12-4 and TRBJ2-2, with D unclear. The CDR3 is 13 residues long. The V end lost 3 bases, the J end lost 4 bases, and 6 bases lay between the germline ends. In nucleotides, the CDR3 is TGTGCCAGCAGTTTCGCCGGCACCGGGGAGCTGTTTTTT. Amino acids: CASSFAGTGELFF.

DNA of the CDR3: TGTGCCAGCAGTTTTCTTGACACCGCTCGAACTGAAGCTTTCTTT. Residues: CASSFLDTARTEAFF. V is TRBV28 and J is TRBJ1-1, with no clear D. The CDR3 sequence is 15 residues long. The V gene lost 3 bases and the J gene lost 5 bases, with 16 bases spanning the gap. Germline V gene lookup returns CDR1 MDHEN and CDR2 SYDVKM.